Each of the 31 T cell receptor beta chains below was sequenced from the same sample in a study of blood T cell repertoires in COVID-19 (dated by TCRdb to the early 2020s). The receptor library was made with the immunoSEQ multiplex PCR assay. TCRdb retrieved this table from immuneACCESS and kept in-frame rearrangements only. Not all clones are present; in checked studies, unresolved V genes account for under half, and no reason is known for the remainder. The sample contains roughly 110,000 clones, around 83% of them found a single time. 3.4% of the sample comes from the top ten. Specimen: peripheral blood. These receptors were taken from a man aged 40-49 years with acute or convalescent COVID-19.

This clone was seen more than once but under ten times. V is TRBV10-2 and J is TRBJ2-2; TRBD2 agrees at 12 bases. Trimming took 3 bases from V and 6 from J; bases not matched to a gene: 2. There are 15 residues in the CDR3. Germline loops: CDR1 WSHSY, CDR2 SAAADI. The CDR3 coding sequence is TGCGCCAGCAGTGACTCTAGCGGGGGGGCCGGGGAGCTGTTTTTT. Its translation: CASSDSSGGAGELFF.

The chain recombines TRBV19 with TRBJ1-5; D is perhaps TRBD1 (6 bases). This CDR3 comprises 13 residues. Trimming took 5 bases from V and 6 from J, leaving 11 bases between them. Germline V gene sequence: CDR1 LNHDA, CDR2 SQIVND (reference sequence). CDR3 in amino acids: CASSWAGAQPQHF. CDR3 DNA: TGTGCCAGTAGTTGGGCAGGGGCTCAGCCCCAGCATTTT.

The rearrangement uses TRBV20-1 and TRBJ1-2; TRBD1 matches 9 bases. Germline CDR1 reads DFQATT; CDR2 reads SNEGSKA (reference sequence). This CDR3 is 11 amino acids long. J was trimmed by 10 bases and V by 3 bases; bases with no gene match: 3. The CDR3 region has the DNA TGCAGTGCTAGGGGACAGGGAGTCTACACCTTC. This translates into CSARGQGVYTF.

This clone appeared a single time. The V and J genes are TRBV5-5 and TRBJ2-7; D may be TRBD1 (6 bases). This CDR3 is 14 amino acids long. Germline lookup yields CDR1 SGHKS and CDR2 YYEKEE (reference sequence). V dropped 0 bases and J dropped 1 base, with 8 bases sitting between them. Here the CDR3 DNA reads TGTGCCAGCAGCTTGGCCACAGGGTCCTACGAGCAGTACTTC. Amino acid sequence: CASSLATGSYEQYF.

The chain has TRBV2 and TRBJ2-6; 7 nucleotides line up with TRBD2. Germline CDR1 is SNHLY and CDR2 is FYNNEI. V shed 7 bases and J 0 bases; nucleotides not matched to a gene: 3. The CDR3 loop spans 15 amino acids. CDR3: CASMRGSSGANVLTF. The DNA of the CDR3 is TGTGCCAGCATGCGGGGGTCCTCTGGGGCCAACGTCCTGACTTTC.

This sequence joins TRBV5-5 and TRBJ1-5; 10 positions match TRBD1. Germline CDR1 is SGHKS and CDR2 is YYEKEE (reference sequence). CDR3 length equals 15 residues. J was trimmed by 4 bases and V by 3 bases; bases with no gene match: 4. The CDR3 DNA is TGTGCCAGCAGCTGGGGACAGGGGCGAAATCAGCCCCAGCATTTT. Encoded protein: CASSWGQGRNQPQHF. The full variable domain, completed using reference TRBV5-5 and TRBJ1-5, is DAGVTQSPTHLIKTRGQQVTLRCSPISGHKSVSWYQQVLGQGPQFIFQYYEKEERGRGNFPDRFSARQFPNYSSELNVNALLLGDSALYLCASSWGQGRNQPQHFGDGTRLSIL.

This chain links TRBV7-2 with TRBJ2-5; 7 bases align to TRBD2. There are 15 residues in the CDR3. Trimming cost V 1 base and J 5 bases; bases outside gene matches: 7. Germline V gene sequence: CDR1 SGHTA, CDR2 FQGNSA. CDR3: CASSLGYPGGETQYF. In DNA, the CDR3 is TGTGCCAGCAGCTTAGGATATCCGGGGGGTGAGACCCAGTACTTC.

The chain couples TRBV3-1 (or the pseudogene TRBV3-2) to TRBJ2-2; 8 bases are shared with TRBD1. Trimming cost V 3 bases and J 4 bases; bases outside gene matches: 7. There are 16 residues in the CDR3. Germline V gene lookup returns CDR1 LGHDT and CDR2 YNNKEL (reference sequence). CDR3 DNA: TGTGCCAGCAGCCACGTAGGACAGGGAGGCACCGGGGAGCTGTTTTTT. This codes for CASSHVGQGGTGELFF.

The J gene is TRBJ1-1, the V gene TRBV4-3, with 12 nucleotides matching TRBD1. The CDR3 sequence is 15 residues long. V lost 5 bases, J lost 5 bases, and 6 bases stayed unmatched. Per the germline V gene, CDR1 is LGHNA and CDR2 is YSLEER. CDR3 sequence reads: CASSVGTGGQTEAFF. CDR3 DNA sequence: TGCGCCAGCAGCGTCGGGACAGGGGGCCAAACTGAAGCTTTCTTT.

This clone was counted a single time. The gene calls are TRBV2 and TRBJ1-4; D perhaps matches TRBD1 (5 bases). The ends were cut back, 1 base at V and 3 bases at J, with 12 bases in the middle. Per the germline V gene, CDR1 is SNHLY and CDR2 is FYNNEI. The CDR3 covers 16 residues. The CDR3 is CASSEGRGGPNEKLFF. The CDR3 region has the DNA TGTGCCAGCAGTGAAGGAAGGGGTGGGCCTAATGAAAAACTGTTTTTT.

This chain connects TRBV2 to TRBJ2-7; 13 bases fit TRBD2. The junction had 4 bases not matched to a gene; V was cut back by 8 bases and J by 3 bases. This CDR3 region has 14 residues. The germline gives CDR1 SNHLY, CDR2 FYNNEI. The CDR3 loop is CASRLAGGNYEQYF. Here the CDR3 DNA reads TGTGCCAGCCGACTAGCGGGGGGCAACTACGAGCAGTACTTC.

The CDR3, as DNA: TGTGCCAGTAGTATAGACCTGCGACAACCTGAAGCTTTCTTT. Translation: CASSIDLRQPEAFF. V and J are TRBV19 and TRBJ1-1; D gene unclear. Germline loops: CDR1 LNHDA, CDR2 SQIVND (reference sequence). Trimming shortened V by 0 bases and J by 6 bases, and 11 bases separated the two germline ends. This CDR3 spans 14 amino acids.

The chain is built from TRBV18 and TRBJ1-5, with 7 bases that match TRBD1. Germline-derived CDR1 and CDR2 are KGHSH and LQKENI. The trim removed 2 bases at V and 5 bases at J, leaving 0 bases unmatched. The CDR3 is 13 residues long. CDR3 region: CASSPDRDQPQHF. The CDR3, as DNA: TGTGCCAGCTCACCAGACAGGGATCAGCCCCAGCATTTT.

In nucleotides, the CDR3 is TGCGCCAGCAGCCAAGGCCCCGGGGGCGGGGGGCTTGGCTACACCTTC. Protein product: CASSQGPGGGGLGYTF. This chain links TRBV4-1 with TRBJ1-2, with D possibly TRBD1 on 6 matching bases. This CDR3 has 16 residues. The germline V gene encodes CDR1 MGHRA and CDR2 YSYEKL. V was shortened by 1 base and J by 7 bases, with 19 bases between the two germline ends.

The V and J genes are TRBV6-5 and TRBJ2-7; TRBD1 is a possible D gene (6 bases). The CDR3 loop spans 12 amino acids. Per the germline V gene, CDR1 is MNHEY and CDR2 is SVGAGI. V was shortened by 6 bases and J by 0 bases, with 6 bases between the two germline ends. The CDR3 coding sequence is TGTGCCAGCAGGGGGGCCTCCTACGAGCAGTACTTC. It encodes CASRGASYEQYF.

The chain combines TRBV24-1 with TRBJ1-5; no clear D gene. This CDR3 has 16 amino acids. The germline V gene encodes CDR1 KGHDR and CDR2 SFDVKD. Trimming cost V 2 bases and J 1 base, with 11 bases left between them. CDR3 nucleotide sequence: TGTGCCACCAGTGATTCCGTTTCCGTGAGCAATCAGCCCCAGCATTTT. Amino acid sequence: CATSDSVSVSNQPQHF.

The chain joins TRBV30 to TRBJ1-6; 9 positions match TRBD1. Germline CDR1 reads GTSNPN; CDR2 reads SVGIG (reference sequence). V shed 4 bases and J 8 bases; nucleotides not matched to a gene: 9. The CDR3 covers 15 residues. CDR3 loop: CAWTPLGTGYSPLHF. The DNA of the CDR3 is TGTGCCTGGACCCCCCTCGGGACAGGGTATTCACCCCTCCACTTT. Variable domain in full (rest from reference TRBV30 and TRBJ1-6): SQTIHQWPATLVQPVGSPLSLECTVEGTSNPNLYWYRQAAGRGLQLLFYSVGIGQISSEVPQNLSASRPQDRQFILSSKKLLLSDSGFYLCAWTPLGTGYSPLHFGNGTRLTVT.

V gene TRBV5-1 combines with J gene TRBJ2-1; D possibly corresponds to TRBD1 (6 bases). This CDR3 is built from 16 residues. The germline V and J ends were trimmed by 4 bases and 0 bases, with 14 bases remaining between them. Germline CDR1 is SGHRS and CDR2 is YFSETQ. Written as DNA, the CDR3 is TGCGCCAGCAGCGCTGCTACAGGGAGCTCCTACAATGAGCAGTTCTTC. Its protein is CASSAATGSSYNEQFF.

The V call is TRBV24-1, the J call TRBJ2-3, with D tentatively TRBD1 (5 bases). V lost 4 bases and J lost 2, with 15 bases in between. The CDR3 has 16 amino acids. In germline, CDR1 is KGHDR, CDR2 SFDVKD. The CDR3 DNA follows: TGTGCCACCAGTGAACCTACAGGTACTTCCACAGATACGCAGTATTTT. As protein: CATSEPTGTSTDTQYF.

The chain is built from TRBV11-1 and TRBJ1-3, with 8 positions matching TRBD1. V dropped 5 bases and J dropped 3; count of bases not matched to a gene: 6. This CDR3 has 15 residues. Germline loops: CDR1 SGHAT, CDR2 FQDESV (reference sequence). Here the CDR3 reads CASSTRTGSGNTIYF. DNA for the CDR3: TGTGCCAGCAGCACGCGGACAGGGAGTGGAAACACCATATATTTT. The variable domain in full, completed from reference TRBV11-1 and TRBJ1-3, reads EAEVAQSPRYKITEKSQAVAFWCDPISGHATLYWYRQILGQGPELLVQFQDESVVDDSQLPKDRFSAERLKGVDSTLKIQPAELGDSAMYLCASSTRTGSGNTIYFGEGSWLTVV.

V and J are TRBV29-1 and TRBJ2-3; D might be TRBD2 (6 bases). CDR3 length: 14 residues. Between the trimmed V and J ends, which lost 6 bases and 3 bases, there was a span of 16 bases. Per germline, CDR1 SQVTM and CDR2 ANQGSEA. Written as DNA, the CDR3 is TGCAGCGTCGTAACCGGGACTCTTACAGATACGCAGTATTTT. Translating it yields CSVVTGTLTDTQYF.

V usage is TRBV21-1 and J usage is TRBJ2-7; no check of the table's D call, TRBD1, against the DNA was made. TRBV21-1 is a recognized pseudogene. This CDR3 is built from 14 residues. This chain's CDR3 is CASSKEKGHYEQYF. DNA for the CDR3: TGTGCCAGCAGCAAAGAGAAGGGGCACTACGAGCAGTACTTC.

The chain joins TRBV7-9 to TRBJ1-2; 8 bases match TRBD1. The V gene's germline CDR1 is SEHNR and CDR2 FQNEAQ (reference sequence). V lost 1 base, J lost 4 bases, and 5 bases stayed unmatched. The CDR3 length is 15 residues. The CDR3 region has the DNA TGTGCCAGCAGCTTAGGCCAGGGGGCCGGCTATGGCTACACCTTC. Its translation is CASSLGQGAGYGYTF.

The chain employs TRBV7-2 and TRBJ1-3, with 7 bases aligning to TRBD1. This CDR3 has 14 amino acids. Germline CDR1 and CDR2: SGHTA and FQGNSA. V gave up 5 bases and J gave up 5 bases; unmatched junction bases: 6. This CDR3 reads CASSRDSPRNTIYF. The CDR3 DNA sequence: TGTGCCAGCAGCCGGGACAGCCCGAGAAACACCATATATTTT. Full variable domain (rest looked up from reference TRBV7-2 and TRBJ1-3): GAGVSQSPSNKVTEKGKDVELRCDPISGHTALYWYRQSLGQGLEFLIYFQGNSAPDKSGLPSDRFSAERTGGSVSTLTIQRTQQEDSAVYLCASSRDSPRNTIYFGEGSWLTVV.

This chain joins TRBV7-9 and TRBJ1-1; D is unresolved. The length of the CDR3 is 14 residues. The germline gives CDR1 SEHNR, CDR2 FQNEAQ (reference sequence). The V gene lost 2 bases and the J gene lost 1 base, with 8 bases spanning the gap. CDR3 amino acids: CASSLREGNTEAFF. The DNA for the CDR3 is TGTGCCAGCAGCTTAAGGGAGGGGAACACTGAAGCTTTCTTT.

This clone came up a few times. The J gene is TRBJ2-7, the V gene TRBV27, with 8 bases that match TRBD2. V shed 8 bases and J 3 bases; nucleotides not matched to a gene: 6. The CDR3 is 13 residues long. CDR1 and CDR2 (germline): MNHEY, SMNVEV (reference sequence). CDR3 sequence: CASRGGNYYEQYF. The CDR3 DNA follows: TGTGCCAGCCGGGGGGGCAATTACTACGAGCAGTACTTC.

The V call is TRBV5-1, the J call TRBJ2-7; maybe TRBD2 (6 bases). Trimming left V 0 bases short and J 5 bases short, with 12 bases between. Germline lookup yields CDR1 SGHRS and CDR2 YFSETQ. The CDR3 is made up of 14 amino acids. The CDR3 DNA sequence: TGCGCCAGCAGCTTGGTAGGGACTCCGGACGAGCAGTACTTC. Its protein product is CASSLVGTPDEQYF.

V usage is TRBV6-2 or TRBV6-3 and J usage is TRBJ2-7; 7 positions agree with TRBD1. The CDR3 runs to 15 residues. Trimming took 2 bases from V and 2 from J; bases not matched to a gene: 6. CDR1 MNHEY and CDR2 SVGEGT come from the germline V gene. In DNA form, the CDR3 reads TGTGCCAGCAGTTACGTCGGGACAGAGACCTACGAGCAGTACTTC. This gives the protein CASSYVGTETYEQYF.

The V call is TRBV18, the J call TRBJ2-1; 7 nucleotides align to TRBD1. This CDR3 is built from 17 residues. Germline V gene lookup returns CDR1 KGHSH and CDR2 LQKENI. Germline trimming cut 1 base from V and 5 bases from J; bases unmatched to any gene: 11. CDR3 residues: CASSPLPYRGVDNEQFF. The CDR3 nucleotides are TGTGCCAGCTCACCACTCCCATACAGGGGCGTAGACAATGAGCAGTTCTTC.

CDR3: CASSKQGFSYNEQFF. The DNA of the CDR3 is TGTGCCAGCAGCAAACAGGGGTTCTCCTACAATGAGCAGTTCTTC. The gene calls are TRBV5-4 and TRBJ2-1; 7 bases are a match to TRBD1. The V segment lost 4 bases and the J segment 0 bases; nucleotides outside the gene matches: 4. Germline CDR1 SGHNT, CDR2 YYREEE (reference sequence). CDR3 length: 15 residues.

The chain has TRBV5-1 and TRBJ2-2, with D possibly TRBD2 on 6 matching bases. The germline V and J ends were trimmed by 2 bases and 0 bases, with 8 bases remaining between them. The CDR3 has 15 residues. The germline gives CDR1 SGHRS, CDR2 YFSETQ. As DNA, the CDR3 is TGCGCCAGCAGCTTAGCTAGCGCGAACACCGGGGAGCTGTTTTTT. It specifies CASSLASANTGELFF.